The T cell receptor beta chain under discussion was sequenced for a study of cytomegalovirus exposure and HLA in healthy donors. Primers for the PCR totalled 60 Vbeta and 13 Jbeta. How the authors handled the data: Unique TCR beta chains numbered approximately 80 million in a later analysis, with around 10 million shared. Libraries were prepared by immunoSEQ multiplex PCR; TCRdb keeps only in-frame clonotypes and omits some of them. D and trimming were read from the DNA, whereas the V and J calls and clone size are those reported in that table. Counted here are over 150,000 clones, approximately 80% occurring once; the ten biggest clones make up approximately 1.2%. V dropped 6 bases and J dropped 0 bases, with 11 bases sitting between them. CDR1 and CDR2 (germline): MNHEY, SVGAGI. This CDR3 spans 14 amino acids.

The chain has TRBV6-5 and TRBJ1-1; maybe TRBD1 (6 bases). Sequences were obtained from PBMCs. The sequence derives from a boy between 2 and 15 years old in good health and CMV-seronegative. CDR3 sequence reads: CASRWTVLNTEAFF. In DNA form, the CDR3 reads TGTGCCAGCAGGTGGACAGTTCTGAACACTGAAGCTTTCTTT.